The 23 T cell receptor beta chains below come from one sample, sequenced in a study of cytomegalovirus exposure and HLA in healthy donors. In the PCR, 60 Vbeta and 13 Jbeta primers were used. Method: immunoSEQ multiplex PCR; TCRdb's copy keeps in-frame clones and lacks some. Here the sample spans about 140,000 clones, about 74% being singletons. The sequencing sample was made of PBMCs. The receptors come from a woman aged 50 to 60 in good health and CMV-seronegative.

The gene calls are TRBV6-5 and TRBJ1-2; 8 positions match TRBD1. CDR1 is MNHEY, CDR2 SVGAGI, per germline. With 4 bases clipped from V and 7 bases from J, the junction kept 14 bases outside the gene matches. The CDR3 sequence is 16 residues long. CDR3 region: CASSLHRGDRLGGYTF. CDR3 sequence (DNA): TGTGCCAGCAGTTTACACAGGGGGGACAGACTCGGTGGCTACACCTTC.

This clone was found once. The CDR3 protein is CASSLSTTDEQYF. The CDR3 coding sequence is TGTGCCAGCAGTTTGTCGACTACGGACGAGCAGTACTTC. The chain has TRBV7-6 and TRBJ2-7; weak D call: TRBD2 (5 bases). Germline V gives CDR1 SGHVS, CDR2 FNYEAQ. V shed 6 bases and J shed 5 bases, with 14 bases lying between them. The CDR3 totals 13 residues.

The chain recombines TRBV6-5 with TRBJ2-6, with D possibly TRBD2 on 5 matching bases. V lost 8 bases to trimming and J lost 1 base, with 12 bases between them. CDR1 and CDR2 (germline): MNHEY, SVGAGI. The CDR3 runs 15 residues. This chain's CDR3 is CASRLYLSGANVLTF. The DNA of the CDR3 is TGTGCCAGCCGACTATATTTATCTGGGGCCAACGTCCTGACTTTC.

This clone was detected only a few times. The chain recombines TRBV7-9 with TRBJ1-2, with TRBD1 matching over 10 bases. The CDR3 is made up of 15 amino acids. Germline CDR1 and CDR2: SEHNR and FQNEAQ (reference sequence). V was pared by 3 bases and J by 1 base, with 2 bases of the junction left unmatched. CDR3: CASSFRDRGNYGYTF. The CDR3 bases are TGTGCCAGCAGCTTTCGGGACAGGGGTAACTATGGCTACACCTTC.

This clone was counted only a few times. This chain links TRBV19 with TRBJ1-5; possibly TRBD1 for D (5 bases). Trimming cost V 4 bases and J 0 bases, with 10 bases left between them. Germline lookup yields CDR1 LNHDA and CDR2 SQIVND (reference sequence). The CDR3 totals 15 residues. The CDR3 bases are TGTGCCAGTAGTACCGGGGGAGGTAGCAATCAGCCCCAGCATTTT. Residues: CASSTGGGSNQPQHF.

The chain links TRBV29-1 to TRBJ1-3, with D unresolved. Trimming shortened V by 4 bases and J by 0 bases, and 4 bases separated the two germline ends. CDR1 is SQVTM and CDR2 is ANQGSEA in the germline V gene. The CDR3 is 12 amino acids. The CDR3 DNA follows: TGCAGCGTTGCTTACTCTGGAAACACCATATATTTT. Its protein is CSVAYSGNTIYF.

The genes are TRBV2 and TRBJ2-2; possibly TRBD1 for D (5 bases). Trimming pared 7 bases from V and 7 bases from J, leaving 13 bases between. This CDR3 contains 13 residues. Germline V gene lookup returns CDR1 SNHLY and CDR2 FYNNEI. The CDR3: CASIQGAIGELFF. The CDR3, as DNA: TGTGCCAGCATTCAAGGGGCGATCGGGGAGCTGTTTTTT.

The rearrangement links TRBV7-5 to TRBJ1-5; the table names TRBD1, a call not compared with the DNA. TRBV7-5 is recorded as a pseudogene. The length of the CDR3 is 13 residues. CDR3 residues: CASRTGSDQPQHF. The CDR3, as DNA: TGTGCCAGCCGTACAGGGTCCGATCAGCCCCAGCATTTT.

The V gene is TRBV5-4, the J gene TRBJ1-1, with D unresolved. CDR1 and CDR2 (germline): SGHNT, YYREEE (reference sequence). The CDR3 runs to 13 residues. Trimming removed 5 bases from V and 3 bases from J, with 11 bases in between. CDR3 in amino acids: CASSPLSHTEAFF. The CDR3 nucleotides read TGTGCCAGCAGTCCACTAAGCCACACTGAAGCTTTCTTT.

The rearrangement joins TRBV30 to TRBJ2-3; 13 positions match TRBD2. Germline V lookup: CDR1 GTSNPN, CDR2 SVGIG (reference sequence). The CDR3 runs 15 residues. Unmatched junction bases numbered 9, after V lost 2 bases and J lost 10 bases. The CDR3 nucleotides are TGTGCCTGGAGTCTGACTAGCGGGGGGCAAGGACCGCAGTATTTT. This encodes CAWSLTSGGQGPQYF.

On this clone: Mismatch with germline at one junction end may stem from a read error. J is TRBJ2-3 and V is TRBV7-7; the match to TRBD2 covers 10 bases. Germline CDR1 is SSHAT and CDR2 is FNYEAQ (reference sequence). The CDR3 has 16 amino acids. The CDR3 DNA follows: TGTGCTAGCAGCCCCCAACTAGCGGGAAGCACAGATACGCAGTATTTT. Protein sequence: CASSPQLAGSTDTQYF.

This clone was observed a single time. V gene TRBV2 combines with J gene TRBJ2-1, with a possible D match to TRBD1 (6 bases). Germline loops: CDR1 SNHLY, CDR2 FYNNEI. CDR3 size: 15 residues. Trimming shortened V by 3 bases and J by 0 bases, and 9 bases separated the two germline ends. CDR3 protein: CASSEKGGSYNEQFF. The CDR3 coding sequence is TGTGCCAGCAGTGAGAAAGGGGGCTCCTACAATGAGCAGTTCTTC. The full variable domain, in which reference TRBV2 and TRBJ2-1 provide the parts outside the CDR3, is EPEVTQTPSHQVTQMGQEVILRCVPISNHLYFYWYRQILGQKVEFLVSFYNNEISEKSEIFDDQFSVERPDGSNFTLKIRSTKLEDSAMYFCASSEKGGSYNEQFFGPGTRLTVL.

CDR3 DNA: TGTGCCAGCAGCTGGGACAGGGGTAGAGCCGGGGAGCTGTTTTTT. This encodes CASSWDRGRAGELFF. The chain carries TRBV7-2 and TRBJ2-2; 10 positions agree with TRBD1. From germline, CDR1 is SGHTA and CDR2 FQGNSA. J gave up 6 bases and V 4 bases, and 5 bases lay outside the gene matches. The CDR3 has 15 residues.

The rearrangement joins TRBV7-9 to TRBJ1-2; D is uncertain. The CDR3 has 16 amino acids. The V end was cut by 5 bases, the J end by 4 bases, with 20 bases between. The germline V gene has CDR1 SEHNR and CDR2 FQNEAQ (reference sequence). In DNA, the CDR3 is TGTGCCAGCAGCCCCACAGCAAACCTAAACTCCTATGGCTACACCTTC. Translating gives CASSPTANLNSYGYTF.

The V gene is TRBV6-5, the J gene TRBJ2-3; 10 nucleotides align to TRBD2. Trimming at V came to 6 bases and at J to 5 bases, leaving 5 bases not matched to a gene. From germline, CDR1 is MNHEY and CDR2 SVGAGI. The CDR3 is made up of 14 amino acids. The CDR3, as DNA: TGTGCCAGCAGAGGACTAGCGGATAGAGATACGCAGTATTTT. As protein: CASRGLADRDTQYF.

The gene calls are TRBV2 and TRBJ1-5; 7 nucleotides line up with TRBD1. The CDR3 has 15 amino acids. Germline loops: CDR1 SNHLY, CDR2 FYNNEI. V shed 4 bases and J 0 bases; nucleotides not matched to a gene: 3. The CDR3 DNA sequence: TGTGCCAGCAGTGTTAGACAGGGTAGCAATCAGCCCCAGCATTTT. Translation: CASSVRQGSNQPQHF.

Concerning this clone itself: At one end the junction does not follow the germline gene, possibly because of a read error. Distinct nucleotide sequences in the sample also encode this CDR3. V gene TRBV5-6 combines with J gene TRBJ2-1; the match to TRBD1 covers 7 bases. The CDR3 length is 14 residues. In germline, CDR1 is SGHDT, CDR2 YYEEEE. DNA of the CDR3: TGTGCTAGCAGCATGGGACAGAGATACAATGAGCAGTTCTTC. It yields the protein CASSMGQRYNEQFF.

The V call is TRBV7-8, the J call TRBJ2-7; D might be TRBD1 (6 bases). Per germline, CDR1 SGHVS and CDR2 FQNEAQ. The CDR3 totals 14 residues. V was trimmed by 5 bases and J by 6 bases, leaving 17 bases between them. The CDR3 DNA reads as TGTGCCAGCAGCCCCTTGGGGGACACCCCCGAGCAGTACTTC. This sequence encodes CASSPLGDTPEQYF.

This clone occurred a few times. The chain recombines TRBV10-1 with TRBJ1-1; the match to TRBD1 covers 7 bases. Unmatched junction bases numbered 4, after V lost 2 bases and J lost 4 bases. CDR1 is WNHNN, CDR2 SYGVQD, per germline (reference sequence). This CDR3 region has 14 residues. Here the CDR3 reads CASSEGQETTEAFF. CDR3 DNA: TGCGCCAGCAGTGAGGGACAGGAGACCACTGAAGCTTTCTTT.

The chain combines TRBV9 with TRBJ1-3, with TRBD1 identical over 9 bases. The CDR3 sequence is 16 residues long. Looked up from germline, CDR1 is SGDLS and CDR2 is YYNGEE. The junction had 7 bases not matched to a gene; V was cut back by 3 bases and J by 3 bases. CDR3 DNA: TGTGCCAGCAGCGCCGGACAGGGGCAAGGTGGAAACACCATATATTTT. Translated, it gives CASSAGQGQGGNTIYF.

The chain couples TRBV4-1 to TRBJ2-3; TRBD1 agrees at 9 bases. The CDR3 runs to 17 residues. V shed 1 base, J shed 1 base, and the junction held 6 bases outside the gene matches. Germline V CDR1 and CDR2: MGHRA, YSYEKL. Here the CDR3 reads CASSQVLRTGGTDTQYF. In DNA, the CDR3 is TGCGCCAGCAGCCAAGTACTGAGGACAGGGGGCACAGATACGCAGTATTTT.

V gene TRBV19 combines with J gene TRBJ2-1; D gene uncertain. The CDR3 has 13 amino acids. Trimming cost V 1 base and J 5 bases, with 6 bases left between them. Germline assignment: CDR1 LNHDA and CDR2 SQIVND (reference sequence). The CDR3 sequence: CASSIGSNNEQFF. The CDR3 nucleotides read TGTGCCAGTAGTATAGGTTCTAACAATGAGCAGTTCTTC.

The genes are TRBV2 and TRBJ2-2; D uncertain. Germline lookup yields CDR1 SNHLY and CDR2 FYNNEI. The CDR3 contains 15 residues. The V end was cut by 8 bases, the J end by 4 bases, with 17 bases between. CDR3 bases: TGTGCCAGCCTCTACTCCTCGTTAGCCACCGGGGAGCTGTTTTTT. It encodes CASLYSSLATGELFF. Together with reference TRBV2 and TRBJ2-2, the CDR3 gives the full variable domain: EPEVTQTPSHQVTQMGQEVILRCVPISNHLYFYWYRQILGQKVEFLVSFYNNEISEKSEIFDDQFSVERPDGSNFTLKIRSTKLEDSAMYFCASLYSSLATGELFFGEGSRLTVL.